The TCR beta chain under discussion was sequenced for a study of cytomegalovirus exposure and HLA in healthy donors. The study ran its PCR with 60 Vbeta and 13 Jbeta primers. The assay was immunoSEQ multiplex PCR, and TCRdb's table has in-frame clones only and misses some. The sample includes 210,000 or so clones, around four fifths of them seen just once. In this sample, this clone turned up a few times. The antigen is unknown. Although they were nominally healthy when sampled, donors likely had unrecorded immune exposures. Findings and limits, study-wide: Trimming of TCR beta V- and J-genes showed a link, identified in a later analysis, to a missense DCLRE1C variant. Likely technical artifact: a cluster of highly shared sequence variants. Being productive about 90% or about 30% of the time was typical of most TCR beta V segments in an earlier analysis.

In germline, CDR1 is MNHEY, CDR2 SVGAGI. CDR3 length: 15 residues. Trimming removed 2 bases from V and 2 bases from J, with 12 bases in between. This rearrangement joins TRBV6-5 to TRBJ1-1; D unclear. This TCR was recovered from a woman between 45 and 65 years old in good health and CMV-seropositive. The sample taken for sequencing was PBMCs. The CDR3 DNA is TGTGCCAGCAGTTACCGACGGAGGATAAACACTGAAGCTTTCTTT. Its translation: CASSYRRRINTEAFF.